The sequence of this T cell receptor beta chain was determined in a study of shared clonotypes between healthy human individuals. Splitting of each subset's genomic DNA was done evenly across several immunoSEQ plates. Original handling: ImmunoSEQ supplied junction-only sequences lacking quality scores, so filtering was different. The protocol was immunoSEQ multiplex PCR, while the TCRdb copy is restricted to in-frame clones and leaves out a portion. V and J calls and clone size are those listed in that table; D and trimming were worked out from the DNA. The sample has over 300,000 clones; around 86% are singletons. Germline CDR1 and CDR2: SGHNT and YYREEE (reference sequence). The CDR3 sequence is 13 residues long. Trimming took 3 bases from V and 2 from J, leaving 7 bases between them.

Sequencing used memory CD8+ T cells sorted from blood. This sample's subset: CD45RO+ cells pooled with CCR7-negative TemRA cells. The chain recombines TRBV5-4 with TRBJ2-3, with D unclear. This clonotype was obtained from a man aged 18 to 30 in good health. CDR3 protein: CASSSLNTDTQYF. The CDR3 nucleotides are TGTGCCAGCAGCTCCTTGAACACAGATACGCAGTATTTT.